Shown below are 2 T cell receptor beta chains from a single sample sequenced in a study of Ad26.COV2.S vaccination and SARS-CoV-2 variants. Treatment: 19 received Ad26.COV2.S at low or high dose, single or two shots; about 5 received placebo; per-sample allocation not given. Sampling was done on day 63 after the first vaccine or placebo injection. The protocol was immunoSEQ multiplex PCR, while the TCRdb copy is restricted to in-frame clones and leaves out a portion. The data contain 380,000 or so clones, about 80% of them singletons. The sample was peripheral blood, taken in a trial of Ad26.COV2.S vaccine versus placebo. These receptor sequences come from a person between 18 and 65 years old who received the Ad26.COV2.S COVID-19 vaccine or a placebo.

The chain links TRBV12-5 to TRBJ1-4; the D is unclear. Trimming cost V 5 bases and J 4 bases, with 8 bases left between them. Germline values: CDR1 LGHNT, CDR2 FRNRAP. This CDR3 is 13 amino acids long. The CDR3 loop reads CASGQEFNEKLFF. DNA of the CDR3: TGTGCTAGTGGTCAGGAGTTTAATGAAAAACTGTTTTTT.

V gene TRBV7-9 combines with J gene TRBJ2-5, with 9 bases identical to TRBD2. The trim removed 5 bases at V and 5 bases at J, leaving 9 bases unmatched. The CDR3 runs to 15 residues. Germline V gene data show CDR1 as SEHNR and CDR2 as FQNEAQ (reference sequence). The CDR3 reads CASSPGTSPSETQYF. For the CDR3, the DNA is TGTGCCAGCAGCCCCGGGACTAGCCCTTCGGAGACCCAGTACTTC.